A selection of T cell receptor beta chains follows, all from one sample in a study of T-cell reconstitution after alpha-beta-depleted transplantation in children. From the PCR reads, TCRdb called clonotypes with MiXCR, one entry per CDR3 protein. There are approximately 590,000 distinct CDR3 sequences in the sample; roughly a tenth occur only once, and around 4% lies in the top ten. Here the sequenced sample was PBMCs from the stem cell graft donor, taken from the stem cell graft. The receptors were gathered from a human donor who donated a stem cell graft to a child with acute myeloid leukemia. The CDR3 runs from the conserved cysteine through the conserved F or W. A D gene is named only where the DNA matches it firmly. Rows may omit the clone size; those that give it use once, few, many or a size class.

D,V,size,J,CDR3,DNA
TRBD1,TRBV5-1,.,TRBJ2-3,CASSSGQGGDTQYF,TGCGCCAGCAGCTCGGGACAGGGCGGGGATACGCAGTATTTT
.,TRBV12-3/TRBV12-4,.,TRBJ2-1,CASCPYGGKASTNNEQFF,TGTGCCAGCTGTCCCTATGGGGGAAAGGCGTCCACGAACAATGAGCAGTTCTTC
.,TRBV28,few,TRBJ2-7,CASSLFRYSYEQYF,TGTGCCAGCAGTTTATTCAGGTACTCCTACGAGCAGTACTTC
TRBD1,TRBV29-1,few,TRBJ2-7,CSVAQGQGLYEQYF,TGCAGCGTTGCCCAGGGACAGGGTCTCTACGAGCAGTACTTC
TRBD2,TRBV20-1,.,TRBJ2-7,CSARVGGIYEQYF,TGCAGTGCTAGAGTGGGAGGGATCTACGAGCAGTACTTC
.,TRBV18,few,TRBJ2-7,CASSPSPDGSYEQYF,TGTGCCAGCTCACCATCCCCGGACGGTTCCTACGAGCAGTACTTC
.,TRBV27,many,TRBJ2-3,CASSLTLPSTDTQYF,TGTGCCAGCAGTTTAACGTTACCTAGCACAGATACGCAGTATTTT
.,TRBV5-5,.,TRBJ2-7,CASSLVPSLHEQYF,TGTGCCAGCAGCTTGGTACCTAGCTTACACGAGCAGTACTTC
TRBD2,TRBV28,few,TRBJ2-7,CASRFRTSGSFYEQYF,TGTGCCAGCAGATTCAGAACTAGCGGGAGTTTCTACGAGCAGTACTTC
TRBD2,TRBV6-2/TRBV6-3,.,TRBJ2-3,CASSRLLAGGPDTQYF,TGTGCCAGCAGCCGTTTACTAGCGGGAGGGCCAGATACGCAGTATTTT
.,TRBV27,few,TRBJ2-7,CASRPNLRGEQYF,TGTGCCAGCAGGCCCAACCTTCGGGGCGAGCAGTACTTC
.,TRBV4-3,few,TRBJ2-4,CASSQEGGSEKNIQYF,TGCGCCAGCAGCCAAGAGGGTGGGAGCGAAAAAAACATTCAGTACTTC
.,TRBV7-2,many,TRBJ1-1,CASSPRSAAGGTEAFF,TGTGCCAGCAGCCCTCGATCTGCCGCGGGAGGCACTGAAGCTTTCTTT
.,TRBV20-1,few,TRBJ2-7,CSAPGPYEQYF,TGCAGTGCCCCTGGACCCTACGAGCAGTACTTC
TRBD1,TRBV7-8,few,TRBJ2-6,CASSLVVTGGSGANVLTF,TGTGCCAGCAGCTTAGTAGTTACAGGGGGCTCTGGGGCCAACGTCCTGACTTTC
.,TRBV19,few,TRBJ1-2,CASSLSAGTGYTF,TGTGCCAGTAGTCTCTCGGCAGGTACTGGCTACACCTTC
.,TRBV5-1,.,TRBJ1-3,CASRPPGSGNTIYF,TGCGCCAGCAGGCCCCCGGGATCTGGAAACACCATATATTTT
.,TRBV6-2/TRBV6-3,.,TRBJ2-2,CASSYLTTAGELFF,TGTGCCAGCAGTTATTTGACTACGGCCGGGGAGCTGTTTTTT
TRBD2,TRBV7-8,many,TRBJ2-1,CASSLAGLVRNEQFF,TGTGCCAGCAGCTTAGCTGGACTAGTTCGCAATGAGCAGTTCTTC
TRBD2,TRBV20-1,few,TRBJ2-2,CSAEAGGLVGELFF,TGCAGTGCTGAAGCGGGAGGACTGGTCGGGGAGCTGTTTTTT
.,TRBV9,few,TRBJ1-1,CASSVGSEAFF,TGTGCCAGCAGCGTAGGAAGCGAAGCTTTCTTT
TRBD1,TRBV20-1,few,TRBJ2-7,CCARGQGAPGIYEQYF,TGCTGTGCTAGAGGACAGGGGGCGCCGGGGATCTACGAGCAGTACTTC
TRBD2,TRBV7-2,many,TRBJ2-1,CASSSSRVGTSLVF,TGTGCCAGCAGCTCCTCTCGTGTCGGGACTAGTCTCGTCTTC
.,TRBV27,few,TRBJ2-3,CASRDWEGLSTDTQYF,TGTGCCAGCAGAGACTGGGAAGGGCTGAGCACAGATACGCAGTATTTT
TRBD2,TRBV3-1,few,TRBJ2-5,CASSQERGVLKETQYF,TGTGCCAGCAGCCAAGAACGGGGGGTCTTGAAAGAGACCCAGTACTTC
.,TRBV7-2,few,TRBJ2-7,CASSPGLLHVSGEQYF,TGTGCCAGCAGCCCAGGACTTCTTCACGTGTCAGGAGAGCAGTACTTC
TRBD2,TRBV11-2,.,TRBJ2-1,CASSPRGLAGGFTGGDEQFF,TGTGCCAGCAGCCCACGTGGACTAGCGGGAGGGTTTACCGGGGGGGATGAGCAGTTCTTC
.,TRBV6-1,few,TRBJ2-1,CASSRGRGGTYNEQFF,TGTGCCAGCAGTCGCGGACGGGGCGGGACCTACAATGAGCAGTTCTTC
TRBD1,TRBV30,.,TRBJ1-4,CAWSYGQGGNEKLFF,TGTGCCTGGAGTTACGGACAGGGAGGAAATGAAAAACTGTTTTTT
TRBD2,TRBV7-9,.,TRBJ2-7,CASSHPLWRGIYEQYF,TGTGCCAGCAGCCATCCCCTCTGGCGGGGGATTTACGAGCAGTACTTC
.,TRBV12-3/TRBV12-4,few,TRBJ2-7,CASTRAGAVLYEQYF,TGTGCCAGCACCAGGGCAGGAGCAGTTCTCTACGAGCAGTACTTC
.,TRBV20-1,.,TRBJ2-1,CSAPREGYEQFF,TGCAGTGCCCCCCGCGAGGGGTATGAGCAGTTCTTC
.,TRBV7-9,.,TRBJ1-5,CASSSGLWPQHF,TGTGCCAGCAGCTCCGGGTTGTGGCCCCAGCATTTT
.,TRBV11-2,.,TRBJ2-1,CASSFRPGLEQFF,TGTGCCAGCAGCTTCCGTCCGGGCCTAGAGCAGTTCTTC
TRBD1,TRBV30,.,TRBJ2-3,CAFRTGRDTQYF,TGTGCCTTCCGGACAGGGAGAGATACGCAGTATTTT
TRBD2,TRBV20-1,.,TRBJ2-1,CSAGPWTSNEQFF,TGCAGTGCGGGACCTTGGACTAGCAATGAGCAGTTCTTC
TRBD2,TRBV6-1,few,TRBJ2-5,CASTSGRASETQYF,TGTGCCAGCACAAGCGGGAGGGCCAGTGAGACCCAGTACTTC
TRBD2,TRBV9,.,TRBJ2-2,CASSVVPAGGTGELFF,TGTGCCAGCAGCGTAGTCCCAGCGGGAGGAACCGGGGAGCTGTTTTTT
TRBD2,TRBV20-1,few,TRBJ2-5,CSADPAGGLETQYF,TGCAGTGCGGACCCAGCGGGAGGGCTGGAGACCCAGTACTTC
TRBD2,TRBV10-3,.,TRBJ2-3,CAISLAVGTDTQYF,TGTGCCATCAGCCTAGCGGTGGGCACAGATACGCAGTATTTT
.,TRBV19,.,TRBJ1-5,CASSIVKGSNQPQHF,TGTGCCAGTAGTATAGTGAAGGGGAGCAATCAGCCCCAGCATTTT
TRBD1,TRBV7-8,few,TRBJ2-7,CASSLVMTGGTGEQYF,TGTGCCAGCAGCTTAGTGATGACAGGGGGCACGGGCGAGCAGTACTTC
.,TRBV29-1,many,TRBJ2-5,CSAGGAWETQYF,TGCAGCGCCGGAGGGGCCTGGGAGACCCAGTACTTC
TRBD1,TRBV6-2/TRBV6-3,.,TRBJ2-3,CASKATGDSDTQYF,TGTGCCAGCAAAGCGACAGGGGACTCAGATACGCAGTATTTT
TRBD1,TRBV4-2,few,TRBJ2-7,CASSLGQGANYEQYF,TGTGCCAGCAGCCTCGGACAGGGCGCCAACTACGAGCAGTACTTC
.,TRBV6-2/TRBV6-3,once,TRBJ1-1,CASSPIGRGGAEAFF,TGTGCCAGCAGTCCCATCGGCAGGGGCGGGGCTGAAGCTTTCTTT
.,TRBV7-2,many,TRBJ2-5,CASSFSWRETQYF,TGTGCCAGCAGCTTTAGTTGGAGAGAGACCCAGTACTTC
.,TRBV6-4,.,TRBJ2-3,CASSTGHDTDTQYF,TGTGCCAGCTCAACGGGACACGACACAGATACGCAGTATTTT
.,TRBV20-1,few,TRBJ2-7,CSARGRRLRYYEQYF,TGCAGTGCTAGAGGCCGACGACTAAGATATTACGAGCAGTACTTC
.,TRBV29-1,many,TRBJ2-1,CSGHSGSYNEQFF,TGCAGCGGCCATAGCGGTTCCTACAATGAGCAGTTCTTC
TRBD1,TRBV12-3/TRBV12-4,.,TRBJ1-1,CASGNRGSFTEAFF,TGTGCCAGCGGAAACAGGGGTTCCTTCACTGAAGCTTTCTTT
TRBD2,TRBV5-1,few,TRBJ2-5,CASNSAGGQETQYF,TGCGCCAGCAATTCAGCGGGAGGACAAGAGACCCAGTACTTC
.,TRBV20-1,.,TRBJ2-7,CSARISVFRRGEQYF,TGCAGTGCTAGAATAAGCGTGTTCAGGCGTGGCGAGCAGTACTTC
TRBD2,TRBV5-6,.,TRBJ2-2,CASSLGLAPNTGELFF,TGTGCCAGCAGCCTGGGACTAGCGCCGAACACCGGGGAGCTGTTTTTT
.,TRBV14,few,TRBJ2-5,CASSQDLGPQYF,TGTGCCAGCAGCCAAGATCTGGGGCCCCAGTACTTC
TRBD2,TRBV6-4,many,TRBJ2-5,CASSAGTSDQETQYF,TGTGCCAGCAGTGCAGGGACTAGCGACCAAGAGACCCAGTACTTC
.,TRBV29-1,few,TRBJ1-5,CSVARGDGNQPQHF,TGCAGCGTTGCCAGGGGCGATGGAAATCAGCCCCAGCATTTT